Listed below are T cell receptor beta chains from one sample, sequenced in a study of T cell responses to AZD1222 COVID-19 vaccine. The table came from immunoSEQ multiplex PCR; TCRdb's copy has only in-frame clones and leaves some out. The table records about 85,000 clones, 80% to 90% of them present only once. Sequencing was performed on peripheral blood, taken on day 0 of AZD1222 vaccination. The receptors here all came from an adult in good health. Each CDR3 is given with its conserved first and last residue. The order of the fields is V gene, J gene, D gene, clone size, CDR3 protein, CDR3 DNA. A D gene is named only where the DNA matches it firmly. For some rows the clone size is stated as once, few or many, or as a class when expanded; others skip it.

V gene: TRBV19
J gene: TRBJ1-6
D gene: -
clone size: -
CDR3 protein: CASSTYRDSPLHF
CDR3 DNA: TGTGCCAGTAGTACCTACAGGGATTCACCCCTCCACTTT

V gene: TRBV18
J gene: TRBJ1-6
D gene: -
clone size: few
CDR3 protein: CASSPIVGDNSPLHF
CDR3 DNA: TGTGCCAGCTCGCCGATCGTCGGGGATAATTCACCCCTCCACTTT

V gene: TRBV6-5
J gene: TRBJ1-2
D gene: -
clone size: once
CDR3 protein: CASDAGIGYTF
CDR3 DNA: TGTGCCAGCGATGCAGGGATTGGCTACACCTTC

V gene: TRBV25-1
J gene: TRBJ1-2
D gene: -
clone size: few
CDR3 protein: CASSIRGDYGYTF
CDR3 DNA: TGTGCCAGCAGCATCAGGGGCGACTATGGCTACACCTTC

V gene: TRBV19
J gene: TRBJ2-3
D gene: TRBD2
clone size: -
CDR3 protein: CASSGPGTSGDTSTDTQYF
CDR3 DNA: TGTGCCAGTAGTGGTCCCGGGACTAGCGGGGATACTAGCACAGATACGCAGTATTTT

V gene: TRBV6-5
J gene: TRBJ2-3
D gene: TRBD2
clone size: few
CDR3 protein: CASSFSGRYTDTQYF
CDR3 DNA: TGTGCCAGCAGTTTTAGCGGGAGGTACACAGATACGCAGTATTTT

V gene: TRBV19
J gene: TRBJ2-1
D gene: TRBD2
clone size: -
CDR3 protein: CASSILAGAGGNEQFF
CDR3 DNA: TGTGCCAGTAGTATTCTAGCGGGAGCCGGGGGCAATGAGCAGTTCTTC

V gene: TRBV6-5
J gene: TRBJ1-4
D gene: -
clone size: -
CDR3 protein: CASSPGYGEKLFF
CDR3 DNA: TGTGCCAGCAGCCCGGGATACGGGGAAAAACTGTTTTTT

V gene: TRBV5-1
J gene: TRBJ2-1
D gene: TRBD2
clone size: -
CDR3 protein: CASSLTGLVNNEQFF
CDR3 DNA: TGCGCCAGCAGCTTGACTGGACTAGTTAACAATGAGCAGTTCTTC

V gene: TRBV24-1
J gene: TRBJ1-1
D gene: -
clone size: -
CDR3 protein: CATSRHSQNTEAFF
CDR3 DNA: TGTGCCACCAGTCGGCACAGCCAGAACACTGAAGCTTTCTTT

V gene: TRBV18
J gene: TRBJ1-2
D gene: -
clone size: -
CDR3 protein: CASSSTVPYGYTF
CDR3 DNA: TGTGCCAGCTCCTCAACGGTCCCGTATGGCTACACCTTC

V gene: TRBV28
J gene: TRBJ1-5
D gene: TRBD1
clone size: once
CDR3 protein: CASSSGQGNQPQHF
CDR3 DNA: TGTGCCAGCAGTTCGGGACAGGGGAATCAGCCCCAGCATTTT

V gene: TRBV3-1/TRBV3-2
J gene: TRBJ1-1
D gene: TRBD1
clone size: -
CDR3 protein: CASSPRDRGNTEAFF
CDR3 DNA: TGTGCCAGCAGCCCTCGGGACAGGGGGAACACTGAAGCTTTCTTT

V gene: TRBV12-3/TRBV12-4
J gene: TRBJ1-4
D gene: -
clone size: -
CDR3 protein: CASSGQLREKLFF
CDR3 DNA: TGTGCCAGCAGTGGACAACTAAGGGAAAAACTGTTTTTT

V gene: TRBV18
J gene: TRBJ1-2
D gene: -
clone size: -
CDR3 protein: CASSPRGDYGYTF
CDR3 DNA: TGTGCCAGCTCACCGAGGGGGGACTATGGCTACACCTTC

V gene: TRBV6-5
J gene: TRBJ2-7
D gene: -
clone size: -
CDR3 protein: CASRPMGGRDEQYF
CDR3 DNA: TGTGCCAGCAGGCCAATGGGGGGTCGGGACGAGCAGTACTTC

V gene: TRBV7-9
J gene: TRBJ2-1
D gene: -
clone size: -
CDR3 protein: CASSLAHTLQQFF
CDR3 DNA: TGTGCCAGCAGCTTAGCCCACACCCTGCAGCAGTTCTTC

V gene: TRBV15
J gene: TRBJ1-5
D gene: -
clone size: -
CDR3 protein: CATSRERVTNNQPQHF
CDR3 DNA: TGTGCCACCAGCAGAGAACGGGTCACAAACAATCAGCCCCAGCATTTT

V gene: TRBV5-1
J gene: TRBJ2-5
D gene: -
clone size: -
CDR3 protein: CASSTYQETQYF
CDR3 DNA: TGCGCCAGCAGCACGTACCAAGAGACCCAGTACTTC

V gene: TRBV19
J gene: TRBJ1-5
D gene: TRBD1
clone size: -
CDR3 protein: CASSIGTGGNQPQHF
CDR3 DNA: TGTGCCAGTAGTATAGGGACAGGGGGCAATCAGCCCCAGCATTTT

V gene: TRBV5-4
J gene: TRBJ1-4
D gene: -
clone size: -
CDR3 protein: CASSFGGAANEKLFF
CDR3 DNA: TGTGCCAGCAGCTTTGGGGGTGCGGCTAATGAAAAACTGTTTTTT

V gene: TRBV2
J gene: TRBJ2-1
D gene: -
clone size: -
CDR3 protein: CASRDSLFGEQFF
CDR3 DNA: TGTGCCAGCCGGGACTCCTTATTTGGTGAGCAGTTCTTC

V gene: TRBV7-9
J gene: TRBJ1-2
D gene: TRBD1
clone size: -
CDR3 protein: CASSDWDRGYGYTF
CDR3 DNA: TGTGCCAGCAGCGATTGGGACAGGGGCTATGGCTACACCTTC

V gene: TRBV27
J gene: TRBJ2-3
D gene: -
clone size: -
CDR3 protein: CASSLVYPGPDTQYF
CDR3 DNA: TGTGCCAGCAGTTTAGTATACCCTGGGCCAGATACGCAGTATTTT

V gene: TRBV7-9
J gene: TRBJ1-4
D gene: TRBD1
clone size: -
CDR3 protein: CASSARDRGNRTSEKLFF
CDR3 DNA: TGTGCCAGCAGCGCCCGGGACAGGGGGAACCGAACCAGTGAAAAACTGTTTTTT

V gene: TRBV9
J gene: TRBJ1-1
D gene: -
clone size: -
CDR3 protein: CASSVAVGTEAFF
CDR3 DNA: TGTGCCAGCAGCGTAGCGGTGGGCACTGAAGCTTTCTTT